This record covers a single T cell receptor beta chain. Its antigen remains unidentified. These data come from a study of OX40 agonist ivuxolimab in advanced cancers. Study summary: Participants could have had prior anti-PD-1, anti-PD-L1 or anti-CTLA-4 therapy, and about 37% had some.

Study-wide results and caveats: In the 0.1 to 3.0 mg/kg range, CD4+ and CD8+ blood T cells had expanded clonally by week 6.

Assay used: immunoSEQ multiplex PCR; TCRdb lists only in-frame clones, some missing. The sample comprises fewer than 100,000 clones, roughly 89% of which are singletons, and 10% to 15% rests with the top ten. Trimming stripped 2 bases from V and 0 bases from J, with 8 bases between. CDR1 is SGHNT and CDR2 is YYREEE in the germline V gene (reference sequence). The CDR3 has 14 residues. The sequences come from CD4+ or CD8+ T cells sorted from blood, collected in a trial of the OX40 agonist ivuxolimab. V is TRBV5-4 and J is TRBJ2-5; D gene unclear. This receptor was taken from an adult with an advanced solid tumor such as melanoma, head and neck, liver or kidney cancer. CDR3 sequence reads: CASSLRRDQETQYF. The CDR3 bases are TGTGCCAGCAGCTTACGTCGGGACCAAGAGACCCAGTACTTC.